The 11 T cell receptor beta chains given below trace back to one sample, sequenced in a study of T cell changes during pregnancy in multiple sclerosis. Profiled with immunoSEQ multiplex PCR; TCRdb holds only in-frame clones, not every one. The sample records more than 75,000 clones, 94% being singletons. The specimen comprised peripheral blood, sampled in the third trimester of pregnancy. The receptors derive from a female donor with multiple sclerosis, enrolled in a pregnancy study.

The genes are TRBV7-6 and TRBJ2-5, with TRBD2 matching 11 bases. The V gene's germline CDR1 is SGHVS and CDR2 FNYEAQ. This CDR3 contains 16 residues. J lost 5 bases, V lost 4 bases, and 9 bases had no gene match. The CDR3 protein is CASSYRPTSGEETQYF. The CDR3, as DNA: TGTGCCAGCAGCTACCGACCGACTAGCGGGGAGGAGACCCAGTACTTC.

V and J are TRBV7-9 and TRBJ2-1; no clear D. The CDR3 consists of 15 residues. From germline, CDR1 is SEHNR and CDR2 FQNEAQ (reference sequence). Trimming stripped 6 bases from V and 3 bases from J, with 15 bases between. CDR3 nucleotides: TGTGCCAGCAGTCCGAGTCTGGTCGTCTACAATGAGCAGTTCTTC. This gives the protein CASSPSLVVYNEQFF.

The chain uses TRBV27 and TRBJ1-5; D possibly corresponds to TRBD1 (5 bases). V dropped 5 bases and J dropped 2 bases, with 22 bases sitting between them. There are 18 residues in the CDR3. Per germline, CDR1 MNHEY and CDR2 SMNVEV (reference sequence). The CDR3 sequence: CASSPLPGLGAGNQPQHF. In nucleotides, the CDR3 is TGTGCCAGCAGTCCCCTTCCTGGGTTAGGGGCAGGCAATCAGCCCCAGCATTTT.

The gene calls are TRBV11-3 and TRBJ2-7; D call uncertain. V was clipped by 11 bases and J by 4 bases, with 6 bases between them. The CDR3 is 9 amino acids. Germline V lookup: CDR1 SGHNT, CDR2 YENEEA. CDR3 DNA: TGTGCCCCGCGGTACGAGCAGTACTTC. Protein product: CAPRYEQYF.

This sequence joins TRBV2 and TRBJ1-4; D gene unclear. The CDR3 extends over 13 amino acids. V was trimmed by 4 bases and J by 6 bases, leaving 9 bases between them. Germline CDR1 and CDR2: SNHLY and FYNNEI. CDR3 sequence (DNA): TGTGCCAGCAGTGCCCTTATTGATGAAAAACTGTTTTTT. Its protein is CASSALIDEKLFF.

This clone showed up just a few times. The CDR3 DNA follows: TGTGCCAGCAGCAAGGAACTAGCACATGGTAGATGGACCCAGTACTTC. Translating it yields CASSKELAHGRWTQYF. The chain couples TRBV21-1 to TRBJ2-5; TRBD2 is taken as the D call from the table, unchecked against the DNA. TRBV21-1 is deemed a pseudogene. There are 16 residues in the CDR3.

The CDR3 nucleotides are TGTGCCAGCAGTCAACCCGGGACTTTCTATGGCTACACCTTC. It yields the protein CASSQPGTFYGYTF. The V gene is TRBV27, the J gene TRBJ1-2, with D perhaps matching TRBD1 (5 bases). The CDR3 is 14 residues long. V lost 5 bases and J 4 bases, leaving 14 bases between the germline ends. The V gene's germline CDR1 is MNHEY and CDR2 SMNVEV (reference sequence).

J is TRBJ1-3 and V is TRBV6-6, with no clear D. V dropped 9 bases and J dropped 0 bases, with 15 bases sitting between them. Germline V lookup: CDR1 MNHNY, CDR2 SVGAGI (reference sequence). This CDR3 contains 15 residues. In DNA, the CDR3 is TGTGCCAGTCAACCCGGGTTTGACTCTGGAAACACCATATATTTT. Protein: CASQPGFDSGNTIYF.

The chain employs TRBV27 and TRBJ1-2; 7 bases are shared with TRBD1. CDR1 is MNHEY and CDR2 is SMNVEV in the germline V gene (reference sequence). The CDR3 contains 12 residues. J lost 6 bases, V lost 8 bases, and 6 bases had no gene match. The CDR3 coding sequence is TGTGCCAGCGGCGAGGGGGCGGATGGCTACACCTTC. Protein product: CASGEGADGYTF.

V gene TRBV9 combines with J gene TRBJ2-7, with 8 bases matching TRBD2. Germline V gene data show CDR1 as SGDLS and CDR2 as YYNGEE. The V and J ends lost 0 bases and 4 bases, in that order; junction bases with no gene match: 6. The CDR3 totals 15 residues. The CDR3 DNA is TGTGCCAGCAGCGTAGCTAACGTAGCGGGATACGAGCAGTACTTC. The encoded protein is CASSVANVAGYEQYF.

The CDR3 DNA reads TGTGCCAGCAGCGTAGTGGGGGCTGGCGGGGGGTTTGGAGATACGCAGTATTTT. This gives the protein CASSVVGAGGGFGDTQYF. The rearrangement uses TRBV9 and TRBJ2-3; 8 bases map to TRBD2. This CDR3 has 18 amino acids. Germline trimming cut 0 bases from V and 5 bases from J; bases unmatched to any gene: 14. Germline lookup yields CDR1 SGDLS and CDR2 YYNGEE.